This T cell receptor beta chain is from a study of blood T cell repertoires in COVID-19. This clone appeared once. In germline, CDR1 is MNHNY, CDR2 SVGAGI (reference sequence). This CDR3 region has 15 residues. V was pared by 5 bases and J by 2 bases, with 4 bases of the junction left unmatched. The table came from immunoSEQ multiplex PCR; TCRdb's copy has only in-frame clones and leaves some out. The sample lists 200,000 to 250,000 clones; roughly 90% were seen once. The sequence was obtained from a woman in her thirties or forties who had recovered from COVID-19. The sequencing sample was made of peripheral blood. The genes are TRBV6-6 and TRBJ2-7, with 12 positions matching TRBD1. CDR3 loop: CASSIRDRGPYEQYF. The CDR3 bases are TGTGCCAGCAGTATCCGGGACAGGGGGCCCTACGAGCAGTACTTC.